The 16 T cell receptor beta chains presented below share a single source sample, sequenced in a study of T cells in localized non-small cell lung cancer. The method was immunoSEQ multiplex PCR; TCRdb's version includes in-frame clones alone and lacks a portion of them. The sample consists of some 18,000 clones, about 83% of them appearing once. Sequencing used peripheral blood, obtained before any cancer treatment. These receptors came from a man aged 35 to 70 with stage I lung adenocarcinoma.

The chain recombines TRBV28 with TRBJ2-7; 8 nucleotides align to TRBD1. Trimming cost V 4 bases and J 3 bases; bases outside gene matches: 5. Germline V gene sequence: CDR1 MDHEN, CDR2 SYDVKM. CDR3 length: 14 residues. This CDR3 is CASSSWGQDYEQYF. CDR3 DNA: TGTGCCAGCAGTTCCTGGGGACAGGACTACGAGCAGTACTTC.

The J gene is TRBJ2-1, the V gene TRBV5-1; a weak D match, TRBD1 (5 bases). The length of the CDR3 is 14 residues. The germline V gene encodes CDR1 SGHRS and CDR2 YFSETQ. V shed 4 bases and J shed 4 bases, with 12 bases lying between them. CDR3 loop: CASSVRQKYNEQFF. For the CDR3, the DNA is TGCGCCAGCAGCGTCCGACAGAAATACAATGAGCAGTTCTTC.

This clone has just one count. The rearrangement links TRBV23-1 to TRBJ2-1, with D unclear. TRBV23-1 is reported as an ORF; its role is uncertain. V lost 0 bases and J lost 0, with 15 bases in between. The CDR3 is made up of 18 amino acids. CDR3 sequence (DNA): TGCGCCAGCAGTCAATCGAAGACTGACGGCCTCTCCTACAATGAGCAGTTCTTC. Protein: CASSQSKTDGLSYNEQFF.

The V gene is TRBV2, the J gene TRBJ1-5; D call uncertain. The V end was cut by 5 bases, the J end by 0 bases, with 8 bases between. CDR1 is SNHLY and CDR2 is FYNNEI in the germline V gene. The CDR3 spans 14 residues. The CDR3 reads CASSINYSNQPQHF. The CDR3 DNA reads as TGTGCCAGCAGTATAAATTATAGCAATCAGCCCCAGCATTTT.

The chain recombines TRBV27 with TRBJ2-4; D ambiguous. The CDR3 is 18 residues long. Trimming took off 6 bases at V and 0 bases at J, with 21 bases between the two ends. Germline V lookup: CDR1 MNHEY, CDR2 SMNVEV (reference sequence). The CDR3 DNA reads as TGTGCCAGCAGAGCGTACCGGCATTTTAGACTAGCCAAAAACATTCAGTACTTC. This codes for CASRAYRHFRLAKNIQYF.

CDR3 DNA: TGTGCCAGCAGTGAATTTAGCGCATACTCCTACAATGAGCAGTTCTTC. It yields the protein CASSEFSAYSYNEQFF. This chain uses TRBV25-1 with TRBJ2-1; maybe TRBD2 (5 bases). The CDR3 consists of 16 residues. CDR1 and CDR2 from the germline V gene are MGHDK and SYGVNS. Deletions cut 1 base from V and 0 bases from J, with 10 bases between.

This CDR3 is CASSPAWGGNEKLFF. Written as DNA, the CDR3 is TGTGCCAGCAGCCCAGCCTGGGGGGGTAATGAAAAACTGTTTTTT. V and J are TRBV11-2 and TRBJ1-4; the D gene is possibly TRBD1 (5 bases). Germline V gene sequence: CDR1 SGHAT, CDR2 FQNNGV. The germline V and J ends were trimmed by 5 bases and 4 bases, with 14 bases remaining between them. The CDR3 covers 15 residues.

The rearrangement uses TRBV7-9 and TRBJ2-7; TRBD2 is a possible D gene (6 bases). The CDR3 is made up of 15 amino acids. V shed 2 bases and J shed 3 bases, with 14 bases lying between them. Germline CDR1 reads SEHNR; CDR2 reads FQNEAQ (reference sequence). The CDR3 nucleotides are TGTGCCAGCAGCTTACGGGGCGGAGGGTACTACGAGCAGTACTTC. This sequence encodes CASSLRGGGYYEQYF.

This chain connects TRBV5-1 to TRBJ1-4; tentative D call: TRBD1 (6 bases). The CDR3 length is 17 residues. V dropped 0 bases and J dropped 4 bases, with 16 bases sitting between them. Looked up from germline, CDR1 is SGHRS and CDR2 is YFSETQ. The CDR3 loop reads CASSLGAGGGLNEKLFF. CDR3 DNA: TGCGCCAGCAGCTTGGGGGCCGGCGGGGGCCTTAATGAAAAACTGTTTTTT.

The rearrangement uses TRBV5-8 and TRBJ1-5; TRBD1 aligns across 9 bases. The CDR3 length is 15 residues. CDR1 is SGHTS, CDR2 YDEGEE, per germline. Trimming at V came to 4 bases and at J to 2 bases, leaving 4 bases not matched to a gene. The CDR3 region is CASSPWTGGNQPQHF. The CDR3 coding sequence is TGTGCCAGCAGCCCATGGACAGGGGGCAATCAGCCCCAGCATTTT. Using reference TRBV5-8 and TRBJ1-5 for the parts outside the CDR3, the full variable domain is EAGVTQSPTHLIKTRGQQATLRCSPISGHTSVYWYQQALGLGLQFLLWYDEGEERNRGNFPPRFSGRQFPNYSSELNVNALELEDSALYLCASSPWTGGNQPQHFGDGTRLSIL.

The genes are TRBV13 and TRBJ2-4, with D tentatively TRBD1 (6 bases). The V end lost 5 bases, the J end lost 3 bases, and 23 bases lay between the germline ends. Germline values: CDR1 PRHDT, CDR2 FYEKMQ (reference sequence). The CDR3 is 18 residues long. The CDR3 DNA reads TGTGCCAGCAGCGACTCGGCTGATCGGACAGAAGACAAAAACATTCAGTACTTC. This gives the protein CASSDSADRTEDKNIQYF.

The chain uses TRBV6-5 and TRBJ1-2, with unresolved D. From germline, CDR1 is MNHEY and CDR2 SVGAGI. CDR3 length: 14 residues. Trimming took off 0 bases at V and 0 bases at J, with 5 bases between the two ends. The CDR3 sequence: CASSYSLANYGYTF. In nucleotides, the CDR3 is TGTGCCAGCAGTTACTCCTTGGCTAACTATGGCTACACCTTC.

This sequence joins TRBV27 and TRBJ1-1; D possibly corresponds to TRBD1 (5 bases). Germline V lookup: CDR1 MNHEY, CDR2 SMNVEV (reference sequence). Trimming took 5 bases from V and 2 from J, leaving 12 bases between them. The CDR3 contains 14 residues. In nucleotides, the CDR3 is TGTGCCAGCAGTCCTTTGCAGGGTAACACTGAAGCTTTCTTT. Translating gives CASSPLQGNTEAFF.

The chain joins TRBV9 to TRBJ2-1; D call uncertain. The CDR3 sequence is 16 residues long. Per the germline V gene, CDR1 is SGDLS and CDR2 is YYNGEE. Between the trimmed V and J ends, which lost 0 bases and 0 bases, there was a span of 10 bases. This chain's CDR3 is CASSVDGRSSYNEQFF. CDR3 nucleotide sequence: TGTGCCAGCAGCGTAGATGGCAGAAGCTCCTACAATGAGCAGTTCTTC.

The gene calls are TRBV19 and TRBJ1-2; D gene unclear. This CDR3 has 18 residues. Trimming stripped 2 bases from V and 2 bases from J, with 21 bases between. Germline V gene lookup returns CDR1 LNHDA and CDR2 SQIVND (reference sequence). The CDR3 loop is CASSISLLARQKNYGYTF. The CDR3 DNA follows: TGTGCCAGTAGTATAAGTTTATTGGCCCGCCAAAAAAACTATGGCTACACCTTC.

The chain links TRBV7-6 to TRBJ2-7; weak D call: TRBD2 (6 bases). Germline loops: CDR1 SGHVS, CDR2 FNYEAQ. Trimming took 1 base from V and 2 from J, leaving 9 bases between them. CDR3 length: 14 amino acids. The CDR3 region is CASSLGGGTYEQYF. CDR3 bases: TGTGCCAGCAGCTTAGGGGGCGGGACCTACGAGCAGTACTTC.